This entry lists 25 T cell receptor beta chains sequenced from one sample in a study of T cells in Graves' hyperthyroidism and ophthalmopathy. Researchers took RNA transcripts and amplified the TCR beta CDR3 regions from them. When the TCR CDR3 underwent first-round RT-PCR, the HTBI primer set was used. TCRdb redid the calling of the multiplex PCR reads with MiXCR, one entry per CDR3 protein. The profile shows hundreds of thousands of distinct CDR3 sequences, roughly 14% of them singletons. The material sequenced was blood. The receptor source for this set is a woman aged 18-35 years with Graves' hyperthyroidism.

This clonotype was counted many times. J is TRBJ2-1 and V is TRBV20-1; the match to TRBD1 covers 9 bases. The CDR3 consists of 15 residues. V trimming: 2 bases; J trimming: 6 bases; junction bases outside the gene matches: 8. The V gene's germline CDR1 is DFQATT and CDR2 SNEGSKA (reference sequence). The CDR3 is CSARKGTGPSNEQFF. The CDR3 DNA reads TGCAGTGCTAGAAAAGGGACAGGGCCTTCCAATGAGCAGTTCTTC.

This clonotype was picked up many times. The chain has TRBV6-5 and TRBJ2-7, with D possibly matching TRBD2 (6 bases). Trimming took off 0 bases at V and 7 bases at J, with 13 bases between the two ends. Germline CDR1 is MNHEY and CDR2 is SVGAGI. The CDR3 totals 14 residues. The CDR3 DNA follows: TGTGCCAGCAGTTACTCTGGCGGGACTGGGGAGCAGTACTTC. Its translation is CASSYSGGTGEQYF.

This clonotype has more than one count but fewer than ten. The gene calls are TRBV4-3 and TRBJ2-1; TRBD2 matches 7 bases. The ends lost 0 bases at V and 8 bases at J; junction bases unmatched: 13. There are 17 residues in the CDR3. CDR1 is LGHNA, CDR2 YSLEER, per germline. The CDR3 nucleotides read TGCGCCAGCAGCCAAGATGGGAGGGGACCCCTTCGGGATGAGCAGTTCTTC. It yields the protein CASSQDGRGPLRDEQFF.

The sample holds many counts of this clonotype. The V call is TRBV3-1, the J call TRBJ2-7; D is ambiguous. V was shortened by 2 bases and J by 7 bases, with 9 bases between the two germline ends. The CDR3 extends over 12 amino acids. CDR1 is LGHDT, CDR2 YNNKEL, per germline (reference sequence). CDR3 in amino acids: CASSQPLGEQYF. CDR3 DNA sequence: TGTGCCAGCAGCCAACCCCTGGGGGAGCAGTACTTC.

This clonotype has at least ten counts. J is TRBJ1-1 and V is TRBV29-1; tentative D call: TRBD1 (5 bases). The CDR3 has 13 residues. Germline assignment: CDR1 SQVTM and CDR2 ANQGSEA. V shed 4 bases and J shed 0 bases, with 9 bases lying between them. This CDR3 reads CSVGTPVNTEAFF. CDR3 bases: TGCAGCGTTGGGACACCCGTGAACACTGAAGCTTTCTTT.

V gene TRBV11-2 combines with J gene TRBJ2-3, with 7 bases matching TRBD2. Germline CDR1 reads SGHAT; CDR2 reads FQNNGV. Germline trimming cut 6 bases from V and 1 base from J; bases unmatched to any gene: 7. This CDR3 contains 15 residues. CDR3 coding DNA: TGTGCCAGCAGTCCGACTAGCTCGGGCACAGATACGCAGTATTTT. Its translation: CASSPTSSGTDTQYF. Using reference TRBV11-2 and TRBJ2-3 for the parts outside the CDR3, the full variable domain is EAGVAQSPRYKIIEKRQSVAFWCNPISGHATLYWYQQILGQGPKLLIQFQNNGVVDDSQLPKDRFSAERLKGVDSTLKIQPAKLEDSAVYLCASSPTSSGTDTQYFGPGTRLTVL.

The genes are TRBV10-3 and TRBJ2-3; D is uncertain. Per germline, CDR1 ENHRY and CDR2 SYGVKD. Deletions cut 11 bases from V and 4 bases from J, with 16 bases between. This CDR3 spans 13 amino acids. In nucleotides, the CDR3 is TGTGCCTTCCGAGGTGGGGTGGCAGATACGCAGTATTTT. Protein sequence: CAFRGGVADTQYF.

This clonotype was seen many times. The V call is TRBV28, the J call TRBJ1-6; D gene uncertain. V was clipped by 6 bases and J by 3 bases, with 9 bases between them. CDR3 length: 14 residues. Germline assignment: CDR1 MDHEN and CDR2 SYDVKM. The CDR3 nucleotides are TGTGCCAGCAGGGTTGGGATCTATAATTCACCCCTCCACTTT. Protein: CASRVGIYNSPLHF.

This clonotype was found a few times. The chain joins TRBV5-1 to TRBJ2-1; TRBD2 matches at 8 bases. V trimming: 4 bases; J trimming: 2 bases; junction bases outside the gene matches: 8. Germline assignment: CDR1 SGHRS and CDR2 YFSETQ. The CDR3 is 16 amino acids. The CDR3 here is CASSPTSGRAYNEQFF. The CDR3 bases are TGCGCCAGCAGCCCAACGAGCGGGAGAGCCTACAATGAGCAGTTCTTC.

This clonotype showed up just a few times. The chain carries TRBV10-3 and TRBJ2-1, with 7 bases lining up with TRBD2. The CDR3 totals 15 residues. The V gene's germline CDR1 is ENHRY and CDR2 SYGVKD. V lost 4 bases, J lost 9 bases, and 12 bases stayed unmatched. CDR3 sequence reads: CAISVWGGPGSEQFF. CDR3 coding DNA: TGTGCCATCAGTGTATGGGGAGGGCCTGGCAGTGAGCAGTTCTTC.

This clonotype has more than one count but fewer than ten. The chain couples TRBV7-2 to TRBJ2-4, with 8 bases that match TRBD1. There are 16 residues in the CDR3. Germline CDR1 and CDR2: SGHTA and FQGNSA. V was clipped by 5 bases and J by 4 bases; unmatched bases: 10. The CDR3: CASSPKGQALKNIQYF. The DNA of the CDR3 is TGTGCCAGCAGCCCTAAGGGACAGGCGCTGAAAAACATTCAGTACTTC.

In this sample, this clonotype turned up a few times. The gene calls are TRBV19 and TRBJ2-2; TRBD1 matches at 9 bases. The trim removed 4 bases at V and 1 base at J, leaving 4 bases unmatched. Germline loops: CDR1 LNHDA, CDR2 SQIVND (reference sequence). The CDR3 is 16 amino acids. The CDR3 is CASSTPGQGNTGELFF. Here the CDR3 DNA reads TGTGCCAGTAGTACGCCGGGACAGGGGAACACCGGGGAGCTGTTTTTT.

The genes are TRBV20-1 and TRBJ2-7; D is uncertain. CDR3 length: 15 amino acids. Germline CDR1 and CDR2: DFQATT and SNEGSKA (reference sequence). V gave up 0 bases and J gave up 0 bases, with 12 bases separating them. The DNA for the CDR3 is TGCAGTGCTAGAGATCGTTCTCATGGCTCCTACGAGCAGTACTTC. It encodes CSARDRSHGSYEQYF.

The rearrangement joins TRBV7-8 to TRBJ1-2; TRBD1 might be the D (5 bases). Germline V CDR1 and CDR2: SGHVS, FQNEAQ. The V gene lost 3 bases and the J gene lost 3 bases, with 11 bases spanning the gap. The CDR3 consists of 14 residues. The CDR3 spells CASSFRTRHYGYTF. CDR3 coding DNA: TGTGCCAGCAGCTTTCGGACAAGGCACTATGGCTACACCTTC.

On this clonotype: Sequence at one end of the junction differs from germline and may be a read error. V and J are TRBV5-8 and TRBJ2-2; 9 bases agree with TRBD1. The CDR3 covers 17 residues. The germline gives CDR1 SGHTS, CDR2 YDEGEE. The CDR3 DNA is TGCGCCAGCAGCACAGGGGGCCCTTTCCAATACACCGGGGAGCTGTTTTTT. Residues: CASSTGGPFQYTGELFF.

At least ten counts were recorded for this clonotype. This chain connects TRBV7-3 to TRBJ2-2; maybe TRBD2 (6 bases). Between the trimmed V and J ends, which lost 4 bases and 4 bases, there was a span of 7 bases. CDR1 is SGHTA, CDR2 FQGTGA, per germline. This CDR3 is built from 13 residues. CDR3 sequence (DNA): TGTGCCAGCAGCTCCGGGGGCACCGGGGAGCTGTTTTTT. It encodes CASSSGGTGELFF.

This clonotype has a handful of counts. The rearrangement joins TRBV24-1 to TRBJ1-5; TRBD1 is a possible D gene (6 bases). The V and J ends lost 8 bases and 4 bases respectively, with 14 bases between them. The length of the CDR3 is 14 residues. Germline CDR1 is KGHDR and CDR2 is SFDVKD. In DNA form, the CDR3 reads TGTGCCACCATGCCCGCAGGGGTAAATCAGCCCCAGCATTTT. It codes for CATMPAGVNQPQHF.

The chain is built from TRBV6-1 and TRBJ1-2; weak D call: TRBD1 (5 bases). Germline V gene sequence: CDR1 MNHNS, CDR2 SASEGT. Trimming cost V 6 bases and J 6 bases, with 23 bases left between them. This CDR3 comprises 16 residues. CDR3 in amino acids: CASSPSRGGGNHGYTF. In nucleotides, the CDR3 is TGTGCCAGCAGCCCATCAAGGGGCGGAGGGAACCATGGCTACACCTTC.

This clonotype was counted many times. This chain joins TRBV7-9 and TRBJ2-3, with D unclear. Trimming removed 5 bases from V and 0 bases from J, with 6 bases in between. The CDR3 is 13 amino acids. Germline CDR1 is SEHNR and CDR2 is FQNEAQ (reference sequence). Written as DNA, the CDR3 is TGTGCCAGCAGCCGAGCAAGCACAGATACGCAGTATTTT. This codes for CASSRASTDTQYF.

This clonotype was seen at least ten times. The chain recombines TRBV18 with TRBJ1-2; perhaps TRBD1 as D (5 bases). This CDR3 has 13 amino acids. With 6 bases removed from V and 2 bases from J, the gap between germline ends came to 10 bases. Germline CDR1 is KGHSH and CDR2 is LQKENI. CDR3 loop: CASSSGDNYGYTF. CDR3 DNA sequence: TGTGCCAGCTCGTCGGGGGACAACTATGGCTACACCTTC.

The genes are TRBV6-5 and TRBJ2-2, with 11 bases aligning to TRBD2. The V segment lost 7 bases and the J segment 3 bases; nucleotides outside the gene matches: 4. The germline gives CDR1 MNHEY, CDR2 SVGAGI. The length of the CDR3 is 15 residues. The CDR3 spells CASKLLAGDTGELFF. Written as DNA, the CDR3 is TGTGCCAGCAAGTTACTAGCGGGAGACACCGGGGAGCTGTTTTTT.

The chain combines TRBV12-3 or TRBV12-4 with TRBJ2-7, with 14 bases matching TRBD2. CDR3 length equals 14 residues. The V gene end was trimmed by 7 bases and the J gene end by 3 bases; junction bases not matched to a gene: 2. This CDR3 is CASTGTSGGYEQYF. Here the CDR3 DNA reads TGTGCCAGCACCGGGACTAGCGGGGGCTACGAGCAGTACTTC.

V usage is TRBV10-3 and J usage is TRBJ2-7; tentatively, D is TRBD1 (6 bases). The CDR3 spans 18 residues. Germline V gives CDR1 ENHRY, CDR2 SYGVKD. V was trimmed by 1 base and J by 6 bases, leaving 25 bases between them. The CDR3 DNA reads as TGTGCCATCAGTGAGTATGCAGGGGCAAACCCTCCGGCGTCCGAGCAGTACTTC. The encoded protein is CAISEYAGANPPASEQYF.

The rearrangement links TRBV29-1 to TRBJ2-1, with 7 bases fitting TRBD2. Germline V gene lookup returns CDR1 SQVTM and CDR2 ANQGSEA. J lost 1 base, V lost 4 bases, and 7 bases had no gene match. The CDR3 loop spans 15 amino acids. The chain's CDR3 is CSVGFREASYNEQFF. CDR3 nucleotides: TGCAGCGTTGGATTCCGGGAGGCGTCCTACAATGAGCAGTTCTTC.

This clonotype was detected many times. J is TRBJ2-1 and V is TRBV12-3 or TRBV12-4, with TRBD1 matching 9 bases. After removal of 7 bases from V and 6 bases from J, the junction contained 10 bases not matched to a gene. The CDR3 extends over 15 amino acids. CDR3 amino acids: CASNPRDRVINEQFF. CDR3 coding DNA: TGTGCCAGCAACCCCCGGGACAGGGTAATCAATGAGCAGTTCTTC.